This TCR beta chain was recorded in a study of blood T cell repertoires in COVID-19. Study details: Acute-phase and convalescent COVID-19 samples originated in the United States, Italy and Spain. Nucleic acid was either cDNA or gDNA, and it came from T cells, B-cell-depleted T cells, or PBMCs.

CDR1 and CDR2 from the germline V gene are KGHSH and LQKENI. The length of the CDR3 is 14 residues. Trimming pared 3 bases from V and 4 bases from J, leaving 11 bases between. The authors' processing: Reference gene primer amplification gave estimated nucleated cell counts. Profiled with immunoSEQ multiplex PCR; TCRdb holds only in-frame clones, not every one. The V and J calls and clone size were taken over from that table, and D and trimming were inferred from the DNA. Of 50,000 to 65,000 clones listed, about 88% were seen once; the top ten hold roughly 1%. The rearrangement uses TRBV18 and TRBJ2-3; perhaps TRBD2 as D (6 bases). The specimen was peripheral blood. The clonotype comes from a man aged 70-80 years with acute or convalescent COVID-19. This chain's CDR3 is CASSPRTNADTQYF. CDR3 in DNA: TGTGCCAGCTCACCCAGGACTAACGCAGATACGCAGTATTTT.